This note documents a single T cell receptor (beta chain) sequence. This sample is part of a study of CD8 T cells in ankylosing spondylitis. Germline CDR1 and CDR2: SGHRS and YFSETQ. V was pared by 1 base and J by 5 bases, with 7 bases between. The CDR3 covers 13 residues. TCRdb passed the 5' RACE reads through MiXCR, listing each CDR3 protein once. The repertoire holds approximately 220,000 distinct CDR3 sequences, roughly 25% seen once, with just over 6.5% in the top ten. The sequencing sample was made of blood, either unsorted or a sorted T cell fraction (not recorded which). The J gene is TRBJ2-1, the V gene TRBV5-1; D gene ambiguous. This sequence originates from a male donor with ankylosing spondylitis or in good health (not recorded which). DNA for the CDR3: TGCGCCAGCAGCTTGCTCAGGAACAATGAGCAGTTCTTC. Translation gives CASSLLRNNEQFF.